Presented here are 26 T cell receptor beta chains from one specimen sequenced in a study of CD8 T cells in ankylosing spondylitis. TCRdb used MiXCR to reprocess the 5' RACE reads, holding one entry per CDR3 protein. This table holds a few hundred thousand distinct CDR3 sequences, around 10% found once. The specimen sequenced was blood, either unsorted or a sorted T cell fraction (not recorded which). All receptors derive from a male donor with ankylosing spondylitis or in good health (not recorded which).

The CDR3 is CASSLSPGTGGGQETQYF. Here the CDR3 DNA reads TGCGCCAGCAGCCTGAGCCCCGGGACAGGGGGCGGCCAAGAGACCCAGTACTTC. The V and J genes are TRBV5-1 and TRBJ2-5, with 12 bases lining up with TRBD1. Unmatched junction bases numbered 11, after V lost 4 bases and J lost 1 base. This CDR3 is built from 18 residues. Germline CDR1 and CDR2: SGHRS and YFSETQ.

This clonotype came up many times. This chain joins TRBV12-3 or TRBV12-4 and TRBJ1-2; D is unresolved. The ends were cut back, 7 bases at V and 4 bases at J, with 7 bases in the middle. This CDR3 contains 11 residues. CDR3 protein: CASTEGYGYTF. In DNA, the CDR3 is TGTGCCAGCACCGAGGGCTATGGCTACACCTTC.

This clonotype was detected many times. The genes are TRBV20-1 and TRBJ2-7, with TRBD1 matching over 9 bases. Germline V gene lookup returns CDR1 DFQATT and CDR2 SNEGSKA (reference sequence). After removal of 4 bases from V and 5 bases from J, the junction contained 6 bases not matched to a gene. The CDR3 has 13 amino acids. CDR3 nucleotide sequence: TGCAGTGCTATGGGACAGGGAGGCGACGAGCAGTACTTC. Protein: CSAMGQGGDEQYF.

This clonotype has a count of ten or more. This chain links TRBV29-1 with TRBJ2-7; 9 nucleotides line up with TRBD1. Trimming cost V 3 bases and J 3 bases; bases outside gene matches: 6. The length of the CDR3 is 14 residues. Germline V CDR1 and CDR2: SQVTM, ANQGSEA. CDR3 in amino acids: CSVDTGTGLYEQYF. CDR3 coding DNA: TGCAGCGTTGACACCGGGACAGGGCTCTACGAGCAGTACTTC.

The sample holds many counts of this clonotype. The chain recombines TRBV9 with TRBJ2-1, with D perhaps TRBD2 (6 bases). Trimming left V 1 base short and J 6 bases short, with 11 bases between. This CDR3 is built from 14 residues. CDR1 SGDLS and CDR2 YYNGEE come from the germline V gene. The CDR3 DNA sequence: TGTGCCAGCAGCGTAAGACTAGTCGCCAATGAGCAGTTCTTC. Amino acids: CASSVRLVANEQFF.

This chain uses TRBV12-3 or TRBV12-4 with TRBJ1-4; tentative D call: TRBD1 (6 bases). The CDR3 spans 13 residues. The V gene lost 6 bases and the J gene lost 10 bases, with 15 bases spanning the gap. The CDR3 nucleotides read TGTGCCAGCAGGGCAGGGGTAAACGGAAAACTGTTTTTT. Translated, it gives CASRAGVNGKLFF.

This clonotype was observed at least ten times. V gene TRBV5-1 combines with J gene TRBJ1-1; possible D gene TRBD1, 5 bases. CDR3 length: 14 residues. Per the germline V gene, CDR1 is SGHRS and CDR2 is YFSETQ. Trimming pared 0 bases from V and 6 bases from J, leaving 12 bases between. The CDR3: CASSLGRGLAEAFF. The CDR3 DNA reads TGCGCCAGCAGCTTGGGTAGGGGCCTGGCTGAAGCTTTCTTT.

This clonotype was found many times. The CDR3 here is CASSKDSLKNIQYF. In DNA form, the CDR3 reads TGTGCCAGCAGCAAGGACAGTTTGAAAAACATTCAGTACTTC. The V call is TRBV5-6, the J call TRBJ2-4; D might be TRBD1 (6 bases). The CDR3 contains 14 residues. CDR1 SGHDT and CDR2 YYEEEE come from the germline V gene. Trimming stripped 4 bases from V and 4 bases from J, with 12 bases between.

With regard to this clonotype: A much larger clone lies a single base off, so this may be a read error. The rearrangement links TRBV12-3 or TRBV12-4 to TRBJ1-2, with D perhaps TRBD1 (6 bases). The CDR3 spans 13 residues. Between the trimmed V and J ends, which lost 6 bases and 12 bases, there was a span of 20 bases. The chain's CDR3 is CASSPFQGGPDTF. CDR3 nucleotides: TGTGCCAGCAGCCCTTTCCAAGGGGGGCCGGACACCTTC.

This clonotype was observed many times. This rearrangement joins TRBV12-3 or TRBV12-4 to TRBJ2-7; TRBD2 matches at 12 bases. The V segment lost 5 bases and the J segment 0 bases; nucleotides outside the gene matches: 5. The CDR3 has 16 amino acids. The CDR3 region is CASSPRTSGDSYEQYF. In nucleotides, the CDR3 is TGTGCCAGCAGTCCCCGGACTAGCGGGGACTCCTACGAGCAGTACTTC.

Ten or more counts support this clonotype. The chain uses TRBV20-1 and TRBJ2-5; TRBD2 matches at 8 bases. V lost 0 bases to trimming and J lost 4 bases; unmatched junction nucleotides: 1. Germline V gives CDR1 DFQATT, CDR2 SNEGSKA (reference sequence). This CDR3 region has 13 residues. CDR3 sequence reads: CSARDGRGETQYF. CDR3 nucleotides: TGCAGTGCTAGAGACGGGAGGGGAGAGACCCAGTACTTC.

This clonotype came up many times. This rearrangement joins TRBV12-3 or TRBV12-4 to TRBJ1-1; D is unclear. The CDR3 is 14 amino acids. Trimming left V 5 bases short and J 3 bases short, with 13 bases between. The CDR3: CASSTQQDYTEAFF. For the CDR3, the DNA is TGTGCCAGCAGTACCCAGCAAGATTACACTGAAGCTTTCTTT.

In its sample, this clonotype was seen many times. J is TRBJ2-1 and V is TRBV12-3 or TRBV12-4, with a weak D call TRBD1 (6 bases). The CDR3 loop spans 16 amino acids. The V end was cut by 5 bases, the J end by 6 bases, with 20 bases between. CDR3 sequence (DNA): TGTGCCAGCAGTGGTTCCCCGGGACACTTAAGCAATGAGCAGTTCTTC. Encoded protein: CASSGSPGHLSNEQFF.

This clonotype was counted ten times or more. The J gene is TRBJ2-4, the V gene TRBV6-5; D is unclear. Germline assignment: CDR1 MNHEY and CDR2 SVGAGI. V shed 2 bases and J shed 8 bases, with 10 bases lying between them. The CDR3 spans 13 residues. The CDR3 protein is CASSYSLGDIQYF. DNA for the CDR3: TGTGCCAGCAGTTACAGCCTTGGGGACATTCAGTACTTC.

This clonotype appeared a few times. V is TRBV2 and J is TRBJ1-4; D gene unclear. The CDR3 consists of 14 residues. CDR1 SNHLY and CDR2 FYNNEI come from the germline V gene. Trimming took 6 bases from V and 8 from J, leaving 16 bases between them. CDR3 sequence reads: CASSDAMGSEKLFF. CDR3 nucleotides: TGTGCCAGCAGCGACGCGATGGGGAGCGAAAAACTGTTTTTT.

Only a few counts were recorded for this clonotype. The chain is built from TRBV7-9 and TRBJ2-3; D tentatively reads TRBD1 or TRBD2 (6 bases each). The CDR3 is 15 amino acids. The V gene lost 5 bases and the J gene lost 9 bases, with 21 bases spanning the gap. Germline V gene lookup returns CDR1 SEHNR and CDR2 FQNEAQ (reference sequence). Here the CDR3 reads CASSPLVRRGTTQYF. The CDR3 DNA reads TGTGCCAGCAGCCCATTGGTTCGGAGGGGGACGACGCAGTATTTT.

The count of this clonotype is one. V gene TRBV11-2 combines with J gene TRBJ2-1, with a tentative D call TRBD2 (6 bases). The CDR3 spans 14 residues. V was pared by 5 bases and J by 8 bases, with 16 bases between. Germline-derived CDR1 and CDR2 are SGHAT and FQNNGV. CDR3 DNA sequence: TGTGCCAGCAGCCCCAGTGGAGGGGCCTATGAGCAGTTCTTC. Its protein is CASSPSGGAYEQFF.

At least ten counts were recorded for this clonotype. The chain couples TRBV5-1 to TRBJ1-1, with D tentatively TRBD1 (5 bases). V lost 0 bases and J 5 bases, leaving 14 bases between the germline ends. The germline gives CDR1 SGHRS, CDR2 YFSETQ. The CDR3 length is 15 residues. The CDR3 region is CASSLAIGVITEAFF. In nucleotides, the CDR3 is TGCGCCAGCAGCTTGGCCATAGGGGTCATTACTGAAGCTTTCTTT.

Only a few counts were recorded for this clonotype. The J gene is TRBJ1-5, the V gene TRBV7-8; 7 positions agree with TRBD1. The V and J ends lost 4 bases and 3 bases, in that order; junction bases with no gene match: 6. The CDR3 is made up of 15 amino acids. Germline CDR1 and CDR2: SGHVS and FQNEAQ. The CDR3 here is CASSSYRGANQPQHF. As DNA, the CDR3 is TGTGCCAGCAGCTCCTACAGGGGCGCCAATCAGCCCCAGCATTTT.

The sample holds a few counts of this clonotype. This chain uses TRBV5-1 with TRBJ2-5; D perhaps matches TRBD2 (5 bases). CDR1 and CDR2 from the germline V gene are SGHRS and YFSETQ. V was cut by 6 bases and J by 7 bases, with 10 bases left in between. This CDR3 spans 11 amino acids. CDR3 loop: CASKGVLTQYF. For the CDR3, the DNA is TGCGCCAGCAAGGGAGTTTTGACCCAGTACTTC.

This clonotype was observed a single time. This could be a read error, since a much larger clone is one nucleotide away. This likely comes from a read error, as the CDR3 has no conserved phenylalanine or tryptophan at its end. The V gene is TRBV5-1, the J gene TRBJ1-1; unclear D gene. V was cut by 2 bases and J by 1 base, with 9 bases left in between. The CDR3 consists of 14 residues. Per the germline V gene, CDR1 is SGHRS and CDR2 is YFSETQ. The CDR3 DNA reads as TGCGCCAGCAGCTTCGGACCCACGAACACTGAAGCTTTCCTT. As protein: CASSFGPTNTEAFL.

This clonotype was seen repeatedly, ten times or more. The V gene is TRBV5-1, the J gene TRBJ2-3; D is perhaps TRBD2 (6 bases). Trimming pared 0 bases from V and 1 base from J, leaving 15 bases between. Germline V gives CDR1 SGHRS, CDR2 YFSETQ. The CDR3 loop spans 17 amino acids. CDR3 sequence reads: CASSLAFSAGGTDTQYF. Here the CDR3 DNA reads TGCGCCAGCAGCTTGGCCTTTTCAGCGGGTGGCACAGATACGCAGTATTTT.

This clonotype appeared many times. The chain joins TRBV5-1 to TRBJ2-2, with D perhaps matching TRBD2 (6 bases). The CDR3 runs to 16 residues. Trimming took off 1 base at V and 1 base at J, with 11 bases between the two ends. CDR1 and CDR2 (germline): SGHRS, YFSETQ. As DNA, the CDR3 is TGCGCCAGCAGCTTGATGGGAGCGGGGAACACCGGGGAGCTGTTTTTT. Residues: CASSLMGAGNTGELFF.

This clonotype was counted ten times or more. The chain uses TRBV7-3 and TRBJ1-2, with 7 bases that match TRBD1. Per the germline V gene, CDR1 is SGHTA and CDR2 is FQGTGA. The CDR3 has 14 amino acids. V lost 5 bases to trimming and J lost 8 bases; unmatched junction nucleotides: 11. This CDR3 is CASSRGQLLGGYTF. CDR3 bases: TGTGCCAGCAGCAGGGGACAGCTTCTCGGGGGCTACACCTTC.

This clonotype was counted ten times or more. The CDR3 DNA reads TGTGCCAGCAGCCAAGACCAGCGCTCCTACGAGCAGTACTTC. The encoded protein is CASSQDQRSYEQYF. The chain employs TRBV3-1 and TRBJ2-7; D gene uncertain. The CDR3 totals 14 residues. V shed 0 bases and J shed 0 bases, with 6 bases lying between them. CDR1 is LGHDT and CDR2 is YNNKEL in the germline V gene (reference sequence).

The chain employs TRBV20-1 and TRBJ2-1; TRBD2 matches 11 bases. CDR3 size: 13 residues. The V gene's germline CDR1 is DFQATT and CDR2 SNEGSKA (reference sequence). Trimming removed 5 bases from V and 8 bases from J; junction bases left unmatched: 5. DNA of the CDR3: TGCAGTGCTTCCGTAGCGGGGGGGGATGAGCAGTTCTTC. It specifies CSASVAGGDEQFF.